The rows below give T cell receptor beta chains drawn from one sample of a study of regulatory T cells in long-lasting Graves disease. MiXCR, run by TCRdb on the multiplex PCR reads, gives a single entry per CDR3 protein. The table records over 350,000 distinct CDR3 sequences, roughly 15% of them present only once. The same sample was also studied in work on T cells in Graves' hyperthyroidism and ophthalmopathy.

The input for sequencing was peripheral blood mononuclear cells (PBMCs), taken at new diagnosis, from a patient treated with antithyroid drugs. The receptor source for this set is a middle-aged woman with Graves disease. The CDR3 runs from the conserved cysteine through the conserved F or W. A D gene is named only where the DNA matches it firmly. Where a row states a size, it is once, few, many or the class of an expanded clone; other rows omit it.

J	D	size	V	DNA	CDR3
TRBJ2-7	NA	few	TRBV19	TGTGCCAGTAGTATTGGGACAAGCGCCTCCTACGAGCAGTACTTC	CASSIGTSASYEQYF
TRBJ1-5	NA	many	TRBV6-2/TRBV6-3	TGTGCCATCCAGCAGAGTAGCAATCAGCCCCAGCATTTT	CAIQQSSNQPQHF
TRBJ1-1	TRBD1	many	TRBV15	TGTGCCACCAGCAGAGGAATTGCAGGGGGCGTGGGATGGAACACTGAAGCTTTCTTT	CATSRGIAGGVGWNTEAFF
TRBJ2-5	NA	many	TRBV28	TGTGCCAGCAGTTTATCGCTCGATTTTCAAGAGACCCAGTACTTC	CASSLSLDFQETQYF
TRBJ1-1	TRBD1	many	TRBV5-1	TGCGCCAGCAGCTCGATTGGGACAGTTAACACTGAAGCTTTCTTT	CASSSIGTVNTEAFF
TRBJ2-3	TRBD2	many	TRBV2	TGTGCCAGCAGTGAGTTGGGACTAGCGGGGACGAAGACTTTT	CASSELGLAGTKTF
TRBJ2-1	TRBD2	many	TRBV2	TGTGCCGTCTTTGACCCTAGCGGGAGTCCCTACAATGAGCAGTTCTTC	CAVFDPSGSPYNEQFF
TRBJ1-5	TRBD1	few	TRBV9	TGTGCCAGCAGCGTGTGGGACAGGGCTCAGCCCCAGCATTTT	CASSVWDRAQPQHF
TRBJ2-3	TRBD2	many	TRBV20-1	TGCAGTGCGTCGGGACTAGCGGGAGTGTCGGATACGCAGTATTTT	CSASGLAGVSDTQYF
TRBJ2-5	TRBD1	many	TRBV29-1	TGCAGCGTTGAACCCCCGGCAGGGGGCCTAGAGACCCAGTACTTC	CSVEPPAGGLETQYF
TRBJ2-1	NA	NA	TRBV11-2	TGTGCCAGCAGCTTGCCTAGCGTATACTCCTACAATGAGCAGTTCTTC	CASSLPSVYSYNEQFF
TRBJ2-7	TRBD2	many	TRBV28	TGTGCCAGCAGGCCCAAGCGGGGACTTTACGAGCAGTACTTC	CASRPKRGLYEQYF
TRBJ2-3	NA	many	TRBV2	TGTGCCAGCAGTAGAGCGGGTTCAAGCACAGATACGCAGTATTTT	CASSRAGSSTDTQYF
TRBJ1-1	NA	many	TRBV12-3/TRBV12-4	TGTGCCAGCAGTTCCCGGGGGATGAACACTGAAGCTTTCTTT	CASSSRGMNTEAFF
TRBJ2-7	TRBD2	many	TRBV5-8	TGTGCCAGCAGCCAAACGGGACTAGCGGGAGCGGAAAGCTACGAGCAGTACTTC	CASSQTGLAGAESYEQYF
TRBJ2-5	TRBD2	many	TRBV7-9	TGTGCCAGCAGCTCCCCCAGGGTAGCGGGAGCGAAGTACCAAGAGACCCAGTACTTC	CASSSPRVAGAKYQETQYF
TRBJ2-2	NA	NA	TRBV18	TGTGCCAGCTCACCACGGGCCGGGAAGACCGGGGAGCTGTTTTTT	CASSPRAGKTGELFF
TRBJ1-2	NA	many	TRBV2	TGTGCCAGCAGTCCACAGATTTCAGGCTACACCTTC	CASSPQISGYTF
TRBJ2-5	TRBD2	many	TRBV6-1	TGTGCCAGCAGCTCTGGAAGATGGACTAGCGAATTAGAGACCCAGTACTTC	CASSSGRWTSELETQYF
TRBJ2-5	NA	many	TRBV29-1	TGCAGCGTTGAATTACAGGGCATGTCCCAAGAGACCCAGTACTTC	CSVELQGMSQETQYF
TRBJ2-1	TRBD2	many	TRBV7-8	TGTGCCAGCAGCTTAGCTGGGCGTGGGGGGGAATCCTACAATGAGCAGTTCTTC	CASSLAGRGGESYNEQFF
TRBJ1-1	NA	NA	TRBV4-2	TGTGCCAGCAGCCCAACACTCGCCAAATGGGACCAAGCTTTCTTT	CASSPTLAKWDQAFF